This TCR beta chain was identified during a study of human T cells and chemical hapten exposure. Looking at the study overall: All through the roughly 23-week study, the scalp of each patient received diphenylcyclopropenone doses weekly.

MiXCR, run by TCRdb on the RACE reads, gives a single entry per CDR3 protein. The repertoire has around 110,000 distinct CDR3 sequences, around an eighth of them found once; the top ten carry around 1.5%. Germline V CDR1 and CDR2: SGHRS, YFSETQ. V was shortened by 1 base and J by 0 bases, with 8 bases between the two germline ends. The CDR3 has 15 residues. Specified time point: patch test 1, 2 weeks after DPC sensitization. Noted treatment: therapeutic diphenylcyclopropenone sensitization with weekly scalp DPC. This receptor was obtained from a woman in her fifties or sixties with alopecia areata. Some clones in this sample may be carry-over from other donors' samples. The V gene is TRBV5-1, the J gene TRBJ1-5; D not certain. The sample was whole blood, taken in connection with sensitization to the hapten diphenylcyclopropenone (DPC). The DNA for the CDR3 is TGCGCCAGCAGCTTGTCGGAATATAGCAATCAGCCCCAGCATTTT. This encodes CASSLSEYSNQPQHF.